Below are 9 T cell receptor beta chains sequenced from a single sample in a study of blood T cells in healthy people across ages (dated by TCRdb to between 2014 and 2017). The library relied on 5' RACE. The sequencing machine was an Illumina HiSeq 2500. A second PCR of roughly 7 to 12 cycles was performed with a sample-barcoded 5' primer and a J-beta primer mix. TCRdb passed the public sequencing reads through fastp at Q25 and MiXCR, retaining productive beta sequences. CDR3 protein sequences are deduplicated, and each keeps its most common genes and DNA. The table for this sample lists 650,000 to 900,000 distinct CDR3 sequences; under 80% of them were counted only once. The ten most abundant clones make up 28% of the sample. Sequenced sample: blood. Receptors originate from a man aged 25-40 years in good health.

The chain is built from TRBV3-1 and TRBJ2-2, with 8 positions matching TRBD1. V shed 1 base, J shed 7 bases, and the junction held 8 bases outside the gene matches. The germline CDR1 and CDR2 sequences are LGHDT and YNNKEL (reference sequence). This CDR3 region has 16 residues. The CDR3 DNA reads as TGTGCCAGCAGCCAAGTACGGACAGGGTCCGGCGGGGAGCTGTTTTTT. Its translation: CASSQVRTGSGGELFF.

The gene calls are TRBV4-2 and TRBJ1-2, with D possibly TRBD1 on 5 matching bases. The CDR3 covers 16 residues. V was cut by 0 bases and J by 6 bases, with 17 bases left in between. Germline-derived CDR1 and CDR2 are LGHNA and YNFKEQ. In DNA, the CDR3 is TGTGCCAGCAGCCAAGAAAAGGGCAGGGCGCAGGATGGCTACACCTTC. It specifies CASSQEKGRAQDGYTF.

The rearrangement joins TRBV29-1 to TRBJ2-3; the D gene is possibly TRBD2 (6 bases). The germline gives CDR1 SQVTM, CDR2 ANQGSEA. Deletions cut 1 base from V and 5 bases from J, with 22 bases between. The CDR3 length is 17 residues. The CDR3 spells CSVEGTLDSEEGDTQYF. For the CDR3, the DNA is TGCAGCGTTGAAGGGACCCTAGATTCGGAGGAGGGAGATACGCAGTATTTT.

Ten or more counts support this clonotype. The J gene is TRBJ2-2, the V gene TRBV7-3; a possible D gene is TRBD2 (6 bases). The germline V gene has CDR1 SGHTA and CDR2 FQGTGA. This CDR3 contains 20 residues. V lost 0 bases and J lost 3, with 23 bases in between. CDR3 region: CASSLTPFTRGRRDTGELFF. CDR3 in DNA: TGTGCCAGCAGCTTAACACCATTTACACGAGGGAGGAGGGACACCGGGGAGCTGTTTTTT. The entire variable domain, with the rest obtained from reference TRBV7-3 and TRBJ2-2, is as follows: GAGVSQTPSNKVTEKGKYVELRCDPISGHTALYWYRQSLGQGPEFLIYFQGTGAADDSGLPNDRFFAVRPEGSVSTLKIQRTERGDSAVYLCASSLTPFTRGRRDTGELFFGEGSRLTVL.

Only a few counts were recorded for this clonotype. The chain combines TRBV10-3 with TRBJ2-1, with TRBD2 matching over 14 bases. The V gene's germline CDR1 is ENHRY and CDR2 SYGVKD. The CDR3 has 17 residues. V was clipped by 0 bases and J by 7 bases; unmatched bases: 5. CDR3 nucleotides: TGTGCCATCAGTGAGTCGACTAGCGGGGGGGCTTGGAATGAGCAGTTCTTC. It codes for CAISESTSGGAWNEQFF.

The chain uses TRBV20-1 and TRBJ2-7; 12 bases fit TRBD1. Per germline, CDR1 DFQATT and CDR2 SNEGSKA (reference sequence). V lost 5 bases to trimming and J lost 6 bases; unmatched junction nucleotides: 8. The CDR3 spans 14 residues. Here the CDR3 DNA reads TGCAGTGCTGAAACGGGACAGGGGGCGAGCGAGCAGTACTTC. As protein: CSAETGQGASEQYF.

The chain has TRBV12-3 or TRBV12-4 and TRBJ1-2, with D possibly being TRBD1 (5 bases). The V gene lost 4 bases and the J gene lost 4 bases, with 10 bases spanning the gap. This CDR3 region has 13 residues. The CDR3 sequence is CASSYQTAYGYTF. CDR3 nucleotides: TGTGCCAGCAGTTACCAGACAGCCTATGGCTACACCTTC.

The V call is TRBV12-3 or TRBV12-4, the J call TRBJ2-3, with D perhaps TRBD2 (5 bases). The CDR3 totals 13 residues. Trimming took 6 bases from V and 8 from J, leaving 15 bases between them. The CDR3 DNA reads as TGTGCCAGCAGGGCGGGCCGCTGGGGTACGCAGTATTTT. Encoded protein: CASRAGRWGTQYF.

This clonotype has a handful of counts. The chain recombines TRBV6-6 with TRBJ2-7; TRBD1 agrees at 9 bases. Per the germline V gene, CDR1 is MNHNY and CDR2 is SVGAGI (reference sequence). The CDR3 runs 15 residues. J lost 3 bases, V lost 0 bases, and 3 bases had no gene match. CDR3 sequence: CASSYSPGQGYEQYF. CDR3 nucleotides: TGTGCCAGCAGTTACTCTCCGGGACAGGGCTACGAGCAGTACTTC.